Reported below is one T cell receptor (beta chain). The target antigen is unknown. The CDR3 loop spans 15 amino acids. V was clipped by 0 bases and J by 2 bases, with 10 bases between them. CDR1 is LNHNV and CDR2 is YYDKDF in the germline V gene (reference sequence). These data originate in a study of T cells in localized non-small cell lung cancer. The method was immunoSEQ multiplex PCR; TCRdb's version includes in-frame clones alone and lacks a portion of them. The profile shows 53,000 or so clones, around 80% of them singletons. General study findings and limits: Appearance in adjacent lung was seen for a median around 61 of the top 100 tumor clones. Longer overall survival was seen with higher T cell density measured in blood. Measurement of T cell clonality placed uninvolved adjacent lung highest, above the level in tumor. Investigators sequenced only a single tumor region, leaving heterogeneity possible.

The starting material was peripheral blood mononuclear cells, obtained before any cancer treatment. The sequence derives from a man between 40 and 75 years old with stage III lung adenocarcinoma. V gene TRBV15 combines with J gene TRBJ2-5, with a tentative D call TRBD1 (6 bases). This CDR3 is CATSRDRQVQETQYF. The DNA for the CDR3 is TGTGCCACCAGCAGAGATAGACAGGTACAAGAGACCCAGTACTTC.